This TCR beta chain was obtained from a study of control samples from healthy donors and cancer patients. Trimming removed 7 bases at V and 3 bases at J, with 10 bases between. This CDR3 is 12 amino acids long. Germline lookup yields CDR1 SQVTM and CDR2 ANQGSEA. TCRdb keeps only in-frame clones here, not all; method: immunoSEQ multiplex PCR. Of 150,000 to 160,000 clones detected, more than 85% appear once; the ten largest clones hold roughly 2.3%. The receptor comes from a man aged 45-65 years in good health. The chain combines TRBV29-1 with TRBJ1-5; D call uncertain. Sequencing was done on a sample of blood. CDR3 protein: CSAGDFNQPQHF. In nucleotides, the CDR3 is TGCAGCGCCGGTGACTTCAATCAGCCCCAGCATTTT.